A selection of T cell receptor beta chains follows, all from one sample in a study of shared clonotypes between healthy human individuals. The data were produced by immunoSEQ multiplex PCR, yet TCRdb's version contains in-frame clones alone and is incomplete. The sample lists around 2,100,000 clones, roughly 94% occurring once. Sequenced input: naive CD8+ T cells sorted from blood. The receptors originated from a man between 18 and 35 years old in good health. The CDR3 runs from the conserved cysteine through the conserved F or W. The order of the fields is V gene, clone size, J gene, CDR3 protein. Rows give clone size only sometimes, using once, few, many, or a class for an expanded clone.

TRBV9	.	TRBJ2-1	CASSVVGDPGEQFF
TRBV6-1	.	TRBJ2-2	CASSLLNTGELFF
TRBV4-1	.	TRBJ2-7	CASSHRLAGGRYEQYF
TRBV4-1	.	TRBJ2-7	CASSQLLTSYEQYF
TRBV6-5	.	TRBJ2-7	CASSSGPYEQYF
TRBV11-2	.	TRBJ2-7	CASSSMPDRGPYEQYF
TRBV28	.	TRBJ2-3	CASSPRLAGAPTDTQYF
TRBV2	.	TRBJ2-6	CASTHTWGLADFQVSGANVLTF
TRBV5-8	.	TRBJ2-1	CASSLAAGGLDNEQFF
TRBV4-1	.	TRBJ2-7	CASSQEPGLGSYEQYF
TRBV19	.	TRBJ1-1	CASSNREDTEAFF
TRBV6-1	.	TRBJ1-1	CASSLKGSVGTEAFF
TRBV13	.	TRBJ2-7	CASSLGEEAGAIYEQYF
TRBV6-1	.	TRBJ2-2	CASTQGANTGELFF
TRBV11-1	.	TRBJ2-5	CASSLDAEETQYF
TRBV6-1	.	TRBJ1-1	CASSDMRNTEAFF
TRBV7-9	.	TRBJ1-1	CASSDSGQITYRAFF
TRBV25-1	.	TRBJ1-1	CASSGGTGVGEAFF
TRBV2	.	TRBJ2-5	CASSVGTSLLGETQYF
TRBV6-1	.	TRBJ1-3	CASSAHPPQVQQTLGNTIYF
TRBV5-6	once	TRBJ1-1	CASSFTEQNTEAFF
TRBV29-1	.	TRBJ2-7	CSAEGLLSYEQYF
TRBV4-1	.	TRBJ2-2	CASSQRQGALATGELFF
TRBV10-1	.	TRBJ2-7	CASSETGGPGEQYF
TRBV4-1	.	TRBJ1-1	CASSPHEAGTEAFF
TRBV7-5	.	TRBJ2-7	CARSLTGPYEQYF
TRBV7-2	.	TRBJ1-1	CASSPDRGAGTEAFF
TRBV13	.	TRBJ2-3	CASSFQRGDTDTQYF
TRBV29-1	.	TRBJ2-1	CSVEFPGLAGYNEQFF
TRBV7-9	.	TRBJ1-1	CASSFLLGRGEAFF
TRBV11-2	once	TRBJ1-2	CASSLGQGSYGYTF
TRBV4-1	.	TRBJ2-7	CASSHGQGTSYEQYF
TRBV2	.	TRBJ2-7	CASSEAGREYEQYF
TRBV9	.	TRBJ1-2	CASSVIPRPREVDGYTF
TRBV27	.	TRBJ1-2	CASSLSSGTAGNGYTF
TRBV7-9	.	TRBJ1-2	CASSDGGTEDNYGYTF
TRBV7-2	.	TRBJ1-1	CASSLTDTEAFF
TRBV6-5	.	TRBJ2-7	CASSYSNLGEQYF
TRBV28	.	TRBJ2-7	CASSLYGEQYF
TRBV2	.	TRBJ1-1	CASRATGTEAFF
TRBV19	once	TRBJ2-5	CASSTDGEETQYF
TRBV18	.	TRBJ2-1	CASSHQGLAGLEVYNEQFF
TRBV7-2	.	TRBJ1-5	CASSPWDRGFQPQHF
TRBV29-1	.	TRBJ1-1	CLAKGVNTEAFF
TRBV7-2	.	TRBJ2-7	CASSLYRGGVPTYEQYF
TRBV5-1	.	TRBJ2-7	CASSPGTAGLYEQYF
TRBV2	.	TRBJ1-2	CASSEVGFGTGTYGYTF
TRBV7-9	.	TRBJ2-7	CASSLYGKAYEQYF